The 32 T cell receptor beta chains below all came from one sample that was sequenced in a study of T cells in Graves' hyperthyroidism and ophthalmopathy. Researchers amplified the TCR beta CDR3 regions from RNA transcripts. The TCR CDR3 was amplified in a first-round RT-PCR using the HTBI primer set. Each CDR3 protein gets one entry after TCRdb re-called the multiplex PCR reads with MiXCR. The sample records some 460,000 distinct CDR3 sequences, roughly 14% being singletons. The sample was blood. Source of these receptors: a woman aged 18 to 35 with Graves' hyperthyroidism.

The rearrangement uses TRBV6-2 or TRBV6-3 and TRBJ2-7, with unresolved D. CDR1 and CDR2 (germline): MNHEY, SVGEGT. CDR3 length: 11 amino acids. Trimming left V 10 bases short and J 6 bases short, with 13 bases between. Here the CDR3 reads CATRTLREQYF. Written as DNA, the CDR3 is TGTGCCACTCGGACCCTCCGCGAGCAGTACTTC.

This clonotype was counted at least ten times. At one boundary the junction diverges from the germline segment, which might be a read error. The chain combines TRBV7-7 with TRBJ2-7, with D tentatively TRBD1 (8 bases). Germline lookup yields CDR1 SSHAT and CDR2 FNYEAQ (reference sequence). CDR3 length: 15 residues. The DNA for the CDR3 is TGTGCTAGCAGCCCCCGTACAGGGGGGGTCCACGAGCAGTACTTC. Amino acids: CASSPRTGGVHEQYF.

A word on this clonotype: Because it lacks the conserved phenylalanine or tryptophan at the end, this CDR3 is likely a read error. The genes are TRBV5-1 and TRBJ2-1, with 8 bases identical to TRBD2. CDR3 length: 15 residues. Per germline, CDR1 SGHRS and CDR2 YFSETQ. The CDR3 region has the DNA TGCGCCCGCAGCGGTCGAGCGGGAGTAAACAATGAGCAGTTCCTC. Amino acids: CARSGRAGVNNEQFL.

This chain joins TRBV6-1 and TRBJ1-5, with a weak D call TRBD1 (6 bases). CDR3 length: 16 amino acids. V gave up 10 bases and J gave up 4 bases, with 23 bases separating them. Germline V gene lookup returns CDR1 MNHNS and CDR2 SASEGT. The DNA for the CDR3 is TGTGCCACCCATAGGACAGTTTCAATGGTAAATCAGCCCCAGCATTTT. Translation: CATHRTVSMVNQPQHF.

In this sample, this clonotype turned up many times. CDR3 DNA: TGTGCCAGCAGCCCCAAGAACACTGAAGCTTTCTTT. Encoded protein: CASSPKNTEAFF. The rearrangement links TRBV7-8 to TRBJ1-1; the D is unclear. Germline V gives CDR1 SGHVS, CDR2 FQNEAQ. The CDR3 loop spans 12 amino acids. V was pared by 5 bases and J by 1 base, with 5 bases between.

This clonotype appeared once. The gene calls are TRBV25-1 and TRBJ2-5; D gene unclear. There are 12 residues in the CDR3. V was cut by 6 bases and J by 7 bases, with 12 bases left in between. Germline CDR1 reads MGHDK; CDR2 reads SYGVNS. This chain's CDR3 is CASSVDVRTQYF. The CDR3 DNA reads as TGTGCCAGCAGCGTGGATGTAAGGACCCAGTACTTC.

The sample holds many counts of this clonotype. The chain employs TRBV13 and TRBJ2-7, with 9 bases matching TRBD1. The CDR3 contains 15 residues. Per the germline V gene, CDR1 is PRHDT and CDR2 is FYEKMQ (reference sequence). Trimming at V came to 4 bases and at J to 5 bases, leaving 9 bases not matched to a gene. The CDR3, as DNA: TGTGCCAGCAGCTGGACCGGGACAGGGAGACACGAGCAGTACTTC. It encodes CASSWTGTGRHEQYF.

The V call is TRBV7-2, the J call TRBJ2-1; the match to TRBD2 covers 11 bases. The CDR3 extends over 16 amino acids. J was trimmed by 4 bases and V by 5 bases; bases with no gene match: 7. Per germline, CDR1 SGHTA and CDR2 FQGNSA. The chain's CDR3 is CASSIGGLAEYNEQFF. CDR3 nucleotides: TGTGCCAGCAGCATCGGGGGACTAGCGGAATACAATGAGCAGTTCTTC.

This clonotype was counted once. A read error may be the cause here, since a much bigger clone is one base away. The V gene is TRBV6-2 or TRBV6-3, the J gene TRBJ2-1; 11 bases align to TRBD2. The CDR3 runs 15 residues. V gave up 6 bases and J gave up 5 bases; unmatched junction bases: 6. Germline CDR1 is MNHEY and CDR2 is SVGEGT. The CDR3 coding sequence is TGTGCCAGCAGACTAGCGGGAGAGGGAAACAATGAGCAGTTCTTC. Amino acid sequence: CASRLAGEGNNEQFF.

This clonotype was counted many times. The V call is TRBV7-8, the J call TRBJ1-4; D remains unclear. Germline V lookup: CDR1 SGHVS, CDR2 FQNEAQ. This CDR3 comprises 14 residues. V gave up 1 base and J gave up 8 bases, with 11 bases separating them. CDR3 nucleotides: TGTGCCAGCAGCTTAGACCGGAGTCGGGAAAAACTGTTTTTT. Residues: CASSLDRSREKLFF. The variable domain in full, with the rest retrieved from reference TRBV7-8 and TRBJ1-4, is GAGVSQSPRYKVAKRGQDVALRCDPISGHVSLFWYQQALGQGPEFLTYFQNEAQLDKSGLPSDRFFAERPEGSVSTLKIQRTQQEDSAVYLCASSLDRSREKLFFGSGTQLSVL.

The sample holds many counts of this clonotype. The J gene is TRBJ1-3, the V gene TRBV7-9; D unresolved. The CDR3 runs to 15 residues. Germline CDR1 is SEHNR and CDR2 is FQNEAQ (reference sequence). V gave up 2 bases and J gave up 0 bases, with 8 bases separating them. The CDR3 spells CASSLMGSSGNTIYF. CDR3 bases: TGTGCCAGCAGCTTAATGGGAAGCTCTGGAAACACCATATATTTT.

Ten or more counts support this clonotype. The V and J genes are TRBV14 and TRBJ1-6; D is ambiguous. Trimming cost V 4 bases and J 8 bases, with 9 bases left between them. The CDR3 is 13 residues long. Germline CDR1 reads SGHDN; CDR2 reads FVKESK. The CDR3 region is CASSPVGYSPLHF. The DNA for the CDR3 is TGTGCCAGCAGCCCGGTGGGTTATTCACCCCTCCACTTT.

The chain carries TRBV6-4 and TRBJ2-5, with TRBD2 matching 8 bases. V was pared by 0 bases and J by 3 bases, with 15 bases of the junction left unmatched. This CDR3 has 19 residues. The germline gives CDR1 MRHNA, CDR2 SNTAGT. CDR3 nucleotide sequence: TGTGCCAGCAGTGACTCAGACGAGTACCCGGGACTAGGAAAAGAGACCCAGTACTTC. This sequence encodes CASSDSDEYPGLGKETQYF.

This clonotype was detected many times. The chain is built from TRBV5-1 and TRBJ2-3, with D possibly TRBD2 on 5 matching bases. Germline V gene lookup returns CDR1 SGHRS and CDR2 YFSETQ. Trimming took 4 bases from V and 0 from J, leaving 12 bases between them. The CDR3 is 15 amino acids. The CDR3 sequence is CASSDIAKSTDTQYF. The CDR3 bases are TGCGCCAGCAGCGATATAGCGAAGAGCACAGATACGCAGTATTTT.

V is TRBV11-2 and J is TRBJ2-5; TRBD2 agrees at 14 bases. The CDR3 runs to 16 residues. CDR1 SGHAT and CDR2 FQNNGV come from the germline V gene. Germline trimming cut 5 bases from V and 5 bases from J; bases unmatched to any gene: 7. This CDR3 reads CASSPTSGRAGETQYF. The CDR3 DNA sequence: TGTGCCAGCAGCCCGACTAGCGGGAGGGCCGGTGAGACCCAGTACTTC.

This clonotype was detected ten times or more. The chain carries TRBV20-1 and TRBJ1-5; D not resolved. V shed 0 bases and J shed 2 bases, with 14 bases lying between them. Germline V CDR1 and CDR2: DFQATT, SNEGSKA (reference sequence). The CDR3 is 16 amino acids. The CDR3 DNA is TGCAGTGCTAGAGAAGCAAGGAGGATGGGCAATCAGCCCCAGCATTTT. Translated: CSAREARRMGNQPQHF.

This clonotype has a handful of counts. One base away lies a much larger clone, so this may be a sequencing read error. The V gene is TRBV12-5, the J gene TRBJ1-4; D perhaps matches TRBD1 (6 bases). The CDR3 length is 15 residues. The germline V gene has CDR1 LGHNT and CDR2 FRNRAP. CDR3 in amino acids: CASGPGQTTDEKLFF. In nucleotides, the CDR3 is TGTGCTAGTGGTCCTGGACAGACAACTGATGAAAAACTGTTTTTT.

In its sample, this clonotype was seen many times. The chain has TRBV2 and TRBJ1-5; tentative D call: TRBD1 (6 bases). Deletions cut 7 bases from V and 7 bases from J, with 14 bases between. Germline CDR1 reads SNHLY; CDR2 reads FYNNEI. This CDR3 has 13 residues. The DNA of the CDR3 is TGTGCCAGCATCACAGGGCCAAACCAGCCCCAGCATTTT. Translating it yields CASITGPNQPQHF.

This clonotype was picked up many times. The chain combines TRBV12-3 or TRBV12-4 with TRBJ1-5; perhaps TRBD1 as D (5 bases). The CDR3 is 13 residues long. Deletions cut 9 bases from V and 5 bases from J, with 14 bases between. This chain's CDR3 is CASGRGGDQPQHF. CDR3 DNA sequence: TGTGCCAGTGGTCGGGGGGGTGATCAGCCCCAGCATTTT.

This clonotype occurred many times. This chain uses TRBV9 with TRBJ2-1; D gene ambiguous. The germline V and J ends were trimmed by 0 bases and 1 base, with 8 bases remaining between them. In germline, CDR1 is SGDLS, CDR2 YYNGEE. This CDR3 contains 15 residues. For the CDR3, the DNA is TGTGCCAGCAGCGTAGACCGCGGATCCTACAATGAGCAGTTCTTC. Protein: CASSVDRGSYNEQFF.

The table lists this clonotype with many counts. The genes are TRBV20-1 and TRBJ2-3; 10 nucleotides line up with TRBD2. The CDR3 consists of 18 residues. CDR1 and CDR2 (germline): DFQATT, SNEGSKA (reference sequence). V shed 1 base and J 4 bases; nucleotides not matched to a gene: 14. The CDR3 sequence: CSARASSGGRISPDTQYF. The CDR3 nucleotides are TGCAGTGCTAGAGCCTCTAGCGGGGGAAGAATCAGTCCAGATACGCAGTATTTT.

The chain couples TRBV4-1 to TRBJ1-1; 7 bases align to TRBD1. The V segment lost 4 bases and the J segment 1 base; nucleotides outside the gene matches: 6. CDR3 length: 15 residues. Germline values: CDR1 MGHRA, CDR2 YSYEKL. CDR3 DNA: TGCGCCAGCAGCCGGGGACAGACAAAGAACACTGAAGCTTTCTTT. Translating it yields CASSRGQTKNTEAFF.

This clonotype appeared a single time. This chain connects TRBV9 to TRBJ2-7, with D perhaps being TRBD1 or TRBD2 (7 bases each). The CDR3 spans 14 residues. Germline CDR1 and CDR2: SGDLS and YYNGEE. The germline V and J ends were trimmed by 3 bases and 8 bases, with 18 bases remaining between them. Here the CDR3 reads CASSARGGSHKQYF. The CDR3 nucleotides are TGTGCCAGCAGCGCCAGGGGGGGGAGCCACAAGCAGTACTTC.

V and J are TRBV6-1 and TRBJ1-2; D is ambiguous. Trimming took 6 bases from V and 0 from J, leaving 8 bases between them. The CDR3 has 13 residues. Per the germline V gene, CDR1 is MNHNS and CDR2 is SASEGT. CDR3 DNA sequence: TGTGCCAGCAGGGACGGGGCTAACTATGGCTACACCTTC. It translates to CASRDGANYGYTF.

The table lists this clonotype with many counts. The CDR3 DNA sequence: TGTGCCAGCTCACCACCGGGACAGGGGGAGCAGTACTTC. Its protein product is CASSPPGQGEQYF. V and J are TRBV18 and TRBJ2-7; 10 positions match TRBD1. CDR1 is KGHSH and CDR2 is LQKENI in the germline V gene. The trim removed 0 bases at V and 7 bases at J, leaving 0 bases unmatched. The CDR3 has 13 residues. The full variable domain, in which reference TRBV18 and TRBJ2-7 provide the parts outside the CDR3, is NAGVMQNPRHLVRRRGQEARLRCSPMKGHSHVYWYRQLPEEGLKFMVYLQKENIIDESGMPKERFSAEFPKEGPSILRIQQVVRGDSAAYFCASSPPGQGEQYFGPGTRLTVT.

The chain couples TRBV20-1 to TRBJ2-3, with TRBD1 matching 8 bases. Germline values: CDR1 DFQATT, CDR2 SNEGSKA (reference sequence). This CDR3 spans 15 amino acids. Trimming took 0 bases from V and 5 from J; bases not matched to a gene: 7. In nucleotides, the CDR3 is TGCAGTGCTAGAGATTCCAGGGGGCCCGGAGATACGCAGTATTTT. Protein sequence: CSARDSRGPGDTQYF.

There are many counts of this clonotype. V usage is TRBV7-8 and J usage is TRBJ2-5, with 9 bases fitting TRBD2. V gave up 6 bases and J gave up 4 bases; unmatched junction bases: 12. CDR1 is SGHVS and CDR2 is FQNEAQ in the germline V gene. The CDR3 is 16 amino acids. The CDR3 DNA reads TGTGCCAGCAGTTCGCGGGAGGGCCGAGGCCGAGAGACCCAGTACTTC. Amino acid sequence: CASSSREGRGRETQYF. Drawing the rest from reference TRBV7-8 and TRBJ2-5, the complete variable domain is GAGVSQSPRYKVAKRGQDVALRCDPISGHVSLFWYQQALGQGPEFLTYFQNEAQLDKSGLPSDRFFAERPEGSVSTLKIQRTQQEDSAVYLCASSSREGRGRETQYFGPGTRLLVL.

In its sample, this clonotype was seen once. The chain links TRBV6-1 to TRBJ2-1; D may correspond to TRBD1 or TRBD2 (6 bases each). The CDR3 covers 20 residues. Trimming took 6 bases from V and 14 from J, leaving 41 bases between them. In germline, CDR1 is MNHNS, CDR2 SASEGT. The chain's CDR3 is CASSSQGFMRRDIKASAEFF. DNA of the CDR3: TGTGCCAGCAGCTCTCAGGGGTTTATGCGTCGGGACATCAAGGCTAGCGCGGAGTTCTTC.

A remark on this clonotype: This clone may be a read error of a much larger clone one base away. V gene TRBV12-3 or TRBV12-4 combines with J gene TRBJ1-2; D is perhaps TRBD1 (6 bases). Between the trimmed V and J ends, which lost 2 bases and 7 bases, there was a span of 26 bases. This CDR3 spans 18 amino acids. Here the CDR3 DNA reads TGTGCCAGCAGTTTAACTAAACTCCGGGACACCGGGAGCTGTGGCTACACCTTC. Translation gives CASSLTKLRDTGSCGYTF.

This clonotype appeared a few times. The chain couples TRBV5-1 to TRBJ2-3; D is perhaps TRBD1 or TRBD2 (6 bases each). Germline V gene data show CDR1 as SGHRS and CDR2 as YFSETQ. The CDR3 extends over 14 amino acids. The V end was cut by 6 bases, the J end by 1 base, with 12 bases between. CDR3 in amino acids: CASTIGGRTDTQYF. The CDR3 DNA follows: TGCGCCAGCACTATCGGGGGCCGCACAGATACGCAGTATTTT.

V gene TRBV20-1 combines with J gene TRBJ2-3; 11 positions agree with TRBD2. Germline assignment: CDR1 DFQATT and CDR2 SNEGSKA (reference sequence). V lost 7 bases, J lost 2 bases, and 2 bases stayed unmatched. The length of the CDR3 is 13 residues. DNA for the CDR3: TGCAGTGGACTAGCGGGATACACAGATACGCAGTATTTT. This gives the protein CSGLAGYTDTQYF.

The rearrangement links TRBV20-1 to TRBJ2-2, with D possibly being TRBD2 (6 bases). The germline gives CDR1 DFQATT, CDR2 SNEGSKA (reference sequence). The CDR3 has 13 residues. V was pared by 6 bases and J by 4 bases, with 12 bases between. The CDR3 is CSAGGAITGELFF. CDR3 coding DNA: TGCAGTGCGGGCGGGGCGATCACCGGGGAGCTGTTTTTT.